The present entry profiles one T cell receptor (beta chain) with its context. The data derive from a study of cytomegalovirus exposure and HLA in healthy donors. The PCR had 60 Vbeta and 13 Jbeta primers. This table comes from immunoSEQ multiplex PCR, and its TCRdb copy is limited to in-frame clones, with some not included. Here the sample spans around 92,000 clones, roughly 82% being singletons. V was clipped by 4 bases and J by 8 bases; unmatched bases: 8. Germline CDR1 is LGHNA and CDR2 is YSLEER. The CDR3 has 13 amino acids. The clonotype originates from a human donor in good health. The chain recombines TRBV4-3 with TRBJ2-7; TRBD2 matches at 7 bases. Sequencing used PBMCs. The DNA of the CDR3 is TGCGCCAGCAGCCCTAGCGGCGGTGGAAAGCAGTACTTC. Encoded protein: CASSPSGGGKQYF.